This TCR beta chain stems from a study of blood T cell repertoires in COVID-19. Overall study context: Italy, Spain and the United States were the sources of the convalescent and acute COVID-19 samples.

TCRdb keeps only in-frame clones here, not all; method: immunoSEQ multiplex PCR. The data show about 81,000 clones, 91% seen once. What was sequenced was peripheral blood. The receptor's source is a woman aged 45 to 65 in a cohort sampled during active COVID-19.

The CDR3 reads CASSSQGHTDTQYF. In nucleotides, the CDR3 is TGTGCCAGCAGCTCGCAGGGGCACACAGATACGCAGTATTTT. The rearrangement links TRBV7-3 to TRBJ2-3; weak D call: TRBD1 (6 bases). CDR3 length equals 14 residues. V was cut by 4 bases and J by 2 bases, with 10 bases left in between. Germline values: CDR1 SGHTA, CDR2 FQGTGA.